These 21 T cell receptor beta chains were sequenced from one sample in a study of shared clonotypes between healthy human individuals. Profiled with immunoSEQ multiplex PCR; TCRdb holds only in-frame clones, not every one. The sample holds 650,000 to 800,000 clones, approximately 90% seen once. Terminally differentiated effector memory CD45RA+ cells were left out of the naive CD8 fraction, which was CD45RO-negative and positively selected for CCR7. The sequencing sample was made of naive CD8+ T cells sorted from blood. Source of these receptors: a man aged 30 to 45 in good health.

The CDR3 loop reads CASSVGTSGMYNEQFF. The CDR3 coding sequence is TGTGCCAGCAGCGTCGGGACTAGCGGCATGTACAATGAGCAGTTCTTC. The J gene is TRBJ2-1, the V gene TRBV9; the match to TRBD2 covers 11 bases. Germline assignment: CDR1 SGDLS and CDR2 YYNGEE. The CDR3 extends over 16 amino acids. V shed 2 bases, J shed 4 bases, and the junction held 5 bases outside the gene matches.

This chain joins TRBV28 and TRBJ2-1; D might be TRBD2 (6 bases). With 6 bases removed from V and 1 base from J, the gap between germline ends came to 16 bases. There are 16 residues in the CDR3. Germline V CDR1 and CDR2: MDHEN, SYDVKM. For the CDR3, the DNA is TGTGCCAGCAGACCCGAGCGGGTGGGTTCCTACAATGAGCAGTTCTTC. Amino acid sequence: CASRPERVGSYNEQFF.

Concerning this clone: Germline and junction disagree at one end, which may indicate a read error. V and J are TRBV7-7 and TRBJ2-1; TRBD1 might be the D (5 bases). The CDR3 sequence is 13 residues long. Germline V gene lookup returns CDR1 SSHAT and CDR2 FNYEAQ (reference sequence). The CDR3 DNA is TGTGCTAGCAGCTCTCAGGGTTACGATGAGCAGTTCTTC. The encoded protein is CASSSQGYDEQFF.

V and J are TRBV7-2 and TRBJ2-1; 9 bases align to TRBD2. Germline lookup yields CDR1 SGHTA and CDR2 FQGNSA. The CDR3 is made up of 16 amino acids. Trimming removed 1 base from V and 4 bases from J; junction bases left unmatched: 5. The CDR3 bases are TGTGCCAGCAGCTTAGAGTTAGCGGGAGTGTACAATGAGCAGTTCTTC. Translation gives CASSLELAGVYNEQFF.

The chain joins TRBV7-2 to TRBJ2-7; 7 bases agree with TRBD1. V trimming: 1 base; J trimming: 4 bases; junction bases outside the gene matches: 4. Germline values: CDR1 SGHTA, CDR2 FQGNSA. This CDR3 region has 14 residues. The CDR3 DNA reads as TGTGCCAGCAGCTTAGGGGACAGATTTTACGAGCAGTACTTC. Translated, it gives CASSLGDRFYEQYF. The complete variable domain, with remaining parts taken from reference TRBV7-2 and TRBJ2-7, reads GAGVSQSPSNKVTEKGKDVELRCDPISGHTALYWYRQSLGQGLEFLIYFQGNSAPDKSGLPSDRFSAERTGGSVSTLTIQRTQQEDSAVYLCASSLGDRFYEQYFGPGTRLTVT.

The chain is built from TRBV27 and TRBJ2-1; possibly TRBD1 or TRBD2 for D (5 bases each). V was shortened by 7 bases and J by 6 bases, with 16 bases between the two germline ends. CDR1 is MNHEY and CDR2 is SMNVEV in the germline V gene (reference sequence). The CDR3 is 14 amino acids. The DNA of the CDR3 is TGTGCCAGCATCCCTACGAGGGGATCCAATGAGCAGTTCTTC. This sequence encodes CASIPTRGSNEQFF.

The chain employs TRBV28 and TRBJ2-1; D unresolved. The V end lost 2 bases, the J end lost 6 bases, and 2 bases lay between the germline ends. The CDR3 has 11 residues. Germline CDR1 reads MDHEN; CDR2 reads SYDVKM. CDR3 DNA: TGTGCCAGCAGTTTAGTCAATGAGCAGTTCTTC. This encodes CASSLVNEQFF.

The chain uses TRBV27 and TRBJ2-2; 8 nucleotides agree with TRBD1. CDR3 size: 14 residues. Germline V gives CDR1 MNHEY, CDR2 SMNVEV (reference sequence). CDR3 residues: CARYGTGGTGELFF. The DNA for the CDR3 is TGTGCGAGATACGGGACAGGAGGGACCGGGGAGCTGTTTTTT.

V gene TRBV28 combines with J gene TRBJ1-2; no definite D call. Between the trimmed V and J ends, which lost 5 bases and 2 bases, there was a span of 18 bases. CDR1 is MDHEN and CDR2 is SYDVKM in the germline V gene. The CDR3 has 16 residues. Here the CDR3 DNA reads TGTGCCAGCAGTCCACTCCTCGTGGAGGCAAACTATGGCTACACCTTC. The encoded protein is CASSPLLVEANYGYTF.

The chain carries TRBV11-1 and TRBJ2-7, with 10 bases that match TRBD1. Trimming at V came to 6 bases and at J to 3 bases, leaving 14 bases not matched to a gene. The germline V gene encodes CDR1 SGHAT and CDR2 FQDESV (reference sequence). The CDR3 extends over 17 amino acids. CDR3 residues: CASSKLVLGTGVYEQYF. The CDR3 DNA sequence: TGTGCCAGCAGTAAATTAGTTCTCGGGACAGGGGTCTACGAGCAGTACTTC.

In its sample, this clone was seen once. This chain uses TRBV11-3 with TRBJ2-2, with 14 bases fitting TRBD2. The CDR3 runs 17 residues. Per germline, CDR1 SGHNT and CDR2 YENEEA. V was clipped by 7 bases and J by 8 bases; unmatched bases: 12. The CDR3: CASTRVVTSGRGGELFF. The CDR3 nucleotides are TGTGCCAGCACCCGCGTCGTGACTAGCGGGAGGGGTGGGGAGCTGTTTTTT.

The rearrangement joins TRBV19 to TRBJ2-2; 10 bases align to TRBD2. The CDR3 loop spans 16 amino acids. V dropped 6 bases and J dropped 6; count of bases not matched to a gene: 10. Germline V gene lookup returns CDR1 LNHDA and CDR2 SQIVND (reference sequence). CDR3 protein: CASRPPSGSFSGELFF. DNA of the CDR3: TGTGCCAGTAGACCTCCTAGCGGGAGTTTTTCCGGGGAGCTGTTTTTT.

V usage is TRBV7-3 and J usage is TRBJ2-1, with no clear D. This CDR3 has 13 amino acids. CDR1 is SGHTA, CDR2 FQGTGA, per germline. The V end was cut by 3 bases, the J end by 5 bases, with 8 bases between. The CDR3 DNA reads TGTGCCAGCAGCTTGGGCCCGGACAATGAGCAGTTCTTC. Protein sequence: CASSLGPDNEQFF.

This clone was counted only a few times. V is TRBV27 and J is TRBJ2-5; no reliable D call. The CDR3 has 15 residues. Trimming left V 1 base short and J 2 bases short, with 11 bases between. Germline CDR1 reads MNHEY; CDR2 reads SMNVEV (reference sequence). The CDR3 DNA sequence: TGTGCCAGCAGTTTATTGGGATTTCAGCAAGAGACCCAGTACTTC. It is translated as CASSLLGFQQETQYF.

Note on this clone: In the same sample, other DNA sequences code for this CDR3. This sequence joins TRBV7-9 and TRBJ2-1; D is unresolved. The V end lost 1 base, the J end lost 8 bases, and 6 bases lay between the germline ends. The CDR3 runs 12 residues. The germline V gene encodes CDR1 SEHNR and CDR2 FQNEAQ (reference sequence). CDR3 in amino acids: CASSLGLDEQFF. The CDR3 bases are TGTGCCAGCAGCTTAGGGCTGGATGAGCAGTTCTTC.

V is TRBV28 and J is TRBJ2-1; D not resolved. From germline, CDR1 is MDHEN and CDR2 SYDVKM. The V gene lost 5 bases and the J gene lost 4 bases, with 3 bases spanning the gap. The CDR3 sequence is 11 residues long. The chain's CDR3 is CASSVYNEQFF. CDR3 sequence (DNA): TGTGCCAGCAGTGTGTACAATGAGCAGTTCTTC.

The chain links TRBV15 to TRBJ1-2, with a possible D match to TRBD1 (6 bases). Germline V gene sequence: CDR1 LNHNV, CDR2 YYDKDF (reference sequence). This CDR3 is 16 amino acids long. V was shortened by 0 bases and J by 8 bases, with 19 bases between the two germline ends. CDR3 DNA sequence: TGTGCCACCAGCAGAGAGGAGCAGGGGTTGGAATCGGGCTACACCTTC. Translating gives CATSREEQGLESGYTF.

The V and J genes are TRBV6-5 and TRBJ2-7; D is perhaps TRBD1 (5 bases). V was cut by 5 bases and J by 0 bases, with 11 bases left in between. Per germline, CDR1 MNHEY and CDR2 SVGAGI. CDR3 size: 14 residues. The CDR3 region has the DNA TGTGCCAGCAGTACGACAGTTTTCTCCTACGAGCAGTACTTC. Protein sequence: CASSTTVFSYEQYF.

The CDR3 protein is CASRLREESYNEQFF. CDR3 nucleotides: TGCGCCAGCAGATTGAGGGAGGAGTCCTACAATGAGCAGTTCTTC. The genes are TRBV4-1 and TRBJ2-1; D perhaps matches TRBD2 (6 bases). V lost 6 bases and J 1 base, leaving 13 bases between the germline ends. The CDR3 is 15 residues long. The germline CDR1 and CDR2 sequences are MGHRA and YSYEKL.

The V call is TRBV29-1, the J call TRBJ2-7; TRBD2 matches 8 bases. The CDR3 loop spans 13 amino acids. Germline trimming cut 4 bases from V and 2 bases from J; bases unmatched to any gene: 4. Germline-derived CDR1 and CDR2 are SQVTM and ANQGSEA. CDR3 nucleotide sequence: TGCAGCGTTGCGGCTAGCGGGCCCTACGAGCAGTACTTC. Its protein product is CSVAASGPYEQYF.

This rearrangement joins TRBV5-8 to TRBJ2-3; D is unclear. CDR1 is SGHTS, CDR2 YDEGEE, per germline. V lost 0 bases and J 2 bases, leaving 4 bases between the germline ends. There are 13 residues in the CDR3. CDR3 DNA sequence: TGTGCCAGCAGCTTGGGCTACACAGATACGCAGTATTTT. Translating gives CASSLGYTDTQYF. Filled out from reference TRBV5-8 and TRBJ2-3, the complete variable domain reads EAGVTQSPTHLIKTRGQQATLRCSPISGHTSVYWYQQALGLGLQFLLWYDEGEERNRGNFPPRFSGRQFPNYSSELNVNALELEDSALYLCASSLGYTDTQYFGPGTRLTVL.